This T cell receptor (beta chain) derives from a study of cytomegalovirus exposure and HLA in healthy donors. The CDR3 is 16 amino acids. CDR1 and CDR2 from the germline V gene are SGHNT and YYREEE (reference sequence). The V gene end was trimmed by 1 base and the J gene end by 3 bases; junction bases not matched to a gene: 5. The PCR ran on 60 Vbeta and 13 Jbeta primers. Assay used: immunoSEQ multiplex PCR; TCRdb lists only in-frame clones, some missing. The sample includes 100,000 to 150,000 clones, about two thirds of them seen just once. The V call is TRBV5-4, the J call TRBJ2-2; 8 bases are a match to TRBD2. The source is a woman aged 55-69 years in good health and CMV-seropositive. Sequencing was carried out using PBMCs. CDR3 loop: CASSLPRRGDTGELFF. CDR3 sequence (DNA): TGTGCCAGCAGCTTGCCCCGGCGGGGGGACACCGGGGAGCTGTTTTTT.